The entry below gives a single T cell receptor beta chain sequence along with its context. As yet, its antigen is unknown. As to treatment: oral pan-JAK inhibitor, 5-10 mg twice daily. J was trimmed by 6 bases and V by 3 bases; bases with no gene match: 10. The CDR3 has 16 residues. Germline loops: CDR1 MGHRA, CDR2 YSYEKL. These data originate in a study of CD8+ T cells in alopecia areata. About the research overall: The duration of tofacitinib was 6 to 18 months, with 6 months off drug afterward. General study findings and limits: Sequence data from scalp samples additionally include resident alphabeta T cells of normal skin. Lesional scalp, especially alopecia totalis/universalis, showed higher clonality than normal scalp.

RNA, once extracted, was reverse transcribed into cDNA for use as the sequencing template. The repertoire was sequenced with immunoSEQ multiplex PCR; TCRdb's copy has only in-frame clones and lacks some. The sample has 80,000 to 100,000 clones; roughly 47% are singletons. Sequencing used CD8+ T cells sorted from blood, obtained at week 24, from a patient treated with tofacitinib. The rearrangement links TRBV4-1 to TRBJ2-7, with TRBD2 identical over 11 bases. This receptor was obtained from a human donor with alopecia areata. The CDR3 protein is CASSHATSGSPLEQYF. Here the CDR3 DNA reads TGCGCCAGCAGCCACGCAACTAGCGGGAGTCCCCTCGAGCAGTACTTC.